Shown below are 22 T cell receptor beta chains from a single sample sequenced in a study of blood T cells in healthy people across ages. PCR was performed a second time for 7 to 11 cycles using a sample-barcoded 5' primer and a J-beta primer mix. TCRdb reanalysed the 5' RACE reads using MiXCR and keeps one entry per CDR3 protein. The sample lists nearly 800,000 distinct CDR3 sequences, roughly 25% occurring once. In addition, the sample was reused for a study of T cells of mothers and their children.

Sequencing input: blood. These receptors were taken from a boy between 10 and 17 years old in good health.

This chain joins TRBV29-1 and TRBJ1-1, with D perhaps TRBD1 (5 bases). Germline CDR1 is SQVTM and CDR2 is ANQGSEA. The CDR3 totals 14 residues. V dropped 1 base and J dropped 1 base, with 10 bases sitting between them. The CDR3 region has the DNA TGCAGCGTTGAAGGTCGGAGGGGGAACACTGAAGCTTTCTTT. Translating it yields CSVEGRRGNTEAFF.

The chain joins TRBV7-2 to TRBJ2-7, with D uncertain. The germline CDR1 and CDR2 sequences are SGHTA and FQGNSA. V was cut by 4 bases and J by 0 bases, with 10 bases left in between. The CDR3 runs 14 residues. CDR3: CASSYDTVSYEQYF. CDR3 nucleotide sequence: TGTGCCAGCAGCTACGACACTGTCTCCTACGAGCAGTACTTC.

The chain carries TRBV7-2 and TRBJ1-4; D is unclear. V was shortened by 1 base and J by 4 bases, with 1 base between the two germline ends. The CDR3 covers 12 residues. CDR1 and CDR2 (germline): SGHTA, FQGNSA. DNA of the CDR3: TGTGCCAGCAGCTTAGATAATGAAAAACTGTTTTTT. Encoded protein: CASSLDNEKLFF.

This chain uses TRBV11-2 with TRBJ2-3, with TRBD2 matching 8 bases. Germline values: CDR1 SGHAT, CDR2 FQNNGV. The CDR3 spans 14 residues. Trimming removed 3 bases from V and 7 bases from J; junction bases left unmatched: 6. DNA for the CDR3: TGTGCCAGCAGCTTTATACGGGAGGGTCATACGCAGTATTTT. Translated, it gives CASSFIREGHTQYF.

In DNA form, the CDR3 reads TGTGCCAGCAGTTTACCTGGACAGGGAATTAAAGAGACCCAGTACTTC. Translated, it gives CASSLPGQGIKETQYF. This chain uses TRBV28 with TRBJ2-5, with 8 bases lining up with TRBD1. This CDR3 has 16 residues. J gave up 3 bases and V 2 bases, and 8 bases lay outside the gene matches. CDR1 is MDHEN, CDR2 SYDVKM, per germline.

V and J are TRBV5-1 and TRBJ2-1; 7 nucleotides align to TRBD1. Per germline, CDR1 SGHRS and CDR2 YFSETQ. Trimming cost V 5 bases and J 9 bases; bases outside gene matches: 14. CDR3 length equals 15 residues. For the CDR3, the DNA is TGCGCCAGCAGTCCAACAGGGGTATCTTGGGGTGAGCAGTTCTTC. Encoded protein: CASSPTGVSWGEQFF.

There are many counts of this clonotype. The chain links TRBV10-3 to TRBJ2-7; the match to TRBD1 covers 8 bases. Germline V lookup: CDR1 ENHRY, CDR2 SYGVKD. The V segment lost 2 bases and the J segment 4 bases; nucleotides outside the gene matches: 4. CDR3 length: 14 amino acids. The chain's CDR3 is CAISEIRQGYEQYF. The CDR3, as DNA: TGTGCCATCAGTGAGATTCGACAGGGGTACGAGCAGTACTTC.

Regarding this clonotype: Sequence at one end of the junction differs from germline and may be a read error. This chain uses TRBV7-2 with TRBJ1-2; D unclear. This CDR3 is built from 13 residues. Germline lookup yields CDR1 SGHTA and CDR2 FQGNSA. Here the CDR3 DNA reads TGTGCCAGCAGCTTAGCGGTGGTTGATGGCAACACCTTC. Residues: CASSLAVVDGNTF.

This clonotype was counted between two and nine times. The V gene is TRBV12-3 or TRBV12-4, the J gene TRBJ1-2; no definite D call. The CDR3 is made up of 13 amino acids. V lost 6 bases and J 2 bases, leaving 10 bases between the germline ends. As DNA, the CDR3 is TGTGCCAGCAGGCCTGGCGGAAACTATGGCTACACCTTC. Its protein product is CASRPGGNYGYTF.

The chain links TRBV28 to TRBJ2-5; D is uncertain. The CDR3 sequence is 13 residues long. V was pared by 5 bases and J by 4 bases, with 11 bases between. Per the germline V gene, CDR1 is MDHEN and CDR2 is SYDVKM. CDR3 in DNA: TGTGCCAGCAGTGAAGTGGGTACAGAGACCCAGTACTTC. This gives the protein CASSEVGTETQYF.

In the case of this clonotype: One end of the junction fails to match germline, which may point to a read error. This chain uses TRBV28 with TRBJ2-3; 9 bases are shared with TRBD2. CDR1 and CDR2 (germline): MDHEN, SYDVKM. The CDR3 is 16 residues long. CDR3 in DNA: TGTGCCAGCAGCATCACTTTAGCGGGAGTAACAGGTACGCAGTATTTT. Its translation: CASSITLAGVTGTQYF. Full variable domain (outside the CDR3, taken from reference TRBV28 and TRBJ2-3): DVKVTQSSRYLVKRTGEKVFLECVQDMDHENMFWYRQDPGLGLRLIYFSYDVKMKEKGDIPEGYSVSREKKERFSLILESASTNQTSMYLCASSITLAGVTGTQYFGPGTRLTVL.

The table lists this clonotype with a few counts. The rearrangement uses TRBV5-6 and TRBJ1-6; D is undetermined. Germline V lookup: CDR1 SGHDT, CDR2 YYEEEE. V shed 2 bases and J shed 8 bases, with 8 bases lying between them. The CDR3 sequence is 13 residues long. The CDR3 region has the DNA TGTGCCAGCAGCTTTATACGGGATTCACCCCTCCACTTT. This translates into CASSFIRDSPLHF.

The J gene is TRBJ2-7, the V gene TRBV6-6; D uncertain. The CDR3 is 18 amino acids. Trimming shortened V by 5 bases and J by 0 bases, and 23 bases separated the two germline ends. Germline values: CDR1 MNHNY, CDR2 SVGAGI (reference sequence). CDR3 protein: CASSTRAIARSPSYEQYF. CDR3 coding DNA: TGTGCCAGCAGTACCCGGGCTATTGCAAGGAGCCCCTCCTACGAGCAGTACTTC.

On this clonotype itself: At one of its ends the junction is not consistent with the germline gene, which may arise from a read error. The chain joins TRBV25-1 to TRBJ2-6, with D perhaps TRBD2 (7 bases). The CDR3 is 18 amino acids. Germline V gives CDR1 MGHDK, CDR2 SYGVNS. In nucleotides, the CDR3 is TGTTCCAGCAGTGACGGACGGGGGGCGATAGGTGGGGCCAACGTCCTGACTTTC. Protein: CSSSDGRGAIGGANVLTF.

The CDR3 reads CSARSGLGNQPQHF. CDR3 DNA sequence: TGCAGTGCTAGGTCCGGTTTGGGCAATCAGCCCCAGCATTTT. The chain recombines TRBV20-1 with TRBJ1-5, with D hard to call. This CDR3 contains 14 residues. Germline CDR1 DFQATT, CDR2 SNEGSKA (reference sequence). Trimming shortened V by 3 bases and J by 2 bases, and 11 bases separated the two germline ends.

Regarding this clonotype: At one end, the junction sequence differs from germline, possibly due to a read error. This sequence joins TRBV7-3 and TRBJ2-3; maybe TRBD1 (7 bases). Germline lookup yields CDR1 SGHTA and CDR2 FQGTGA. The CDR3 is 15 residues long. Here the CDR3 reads CASSFTRGGTDTRYF. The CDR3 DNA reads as TGTGCCAGCAGTTTTACGCGGGGTGGGACAGATACGCGGTATTTT.

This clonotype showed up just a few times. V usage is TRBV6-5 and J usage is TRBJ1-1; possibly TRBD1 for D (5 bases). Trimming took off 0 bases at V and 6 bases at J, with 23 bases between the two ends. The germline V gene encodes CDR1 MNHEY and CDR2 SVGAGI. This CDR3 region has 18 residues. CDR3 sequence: CASSYSTHLGNQGAEAFF. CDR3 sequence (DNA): TGTGCCAGCAGTTACTCGACCCACCTCGGGAACCAGGGCGCTGAAGCTTTCTTT.

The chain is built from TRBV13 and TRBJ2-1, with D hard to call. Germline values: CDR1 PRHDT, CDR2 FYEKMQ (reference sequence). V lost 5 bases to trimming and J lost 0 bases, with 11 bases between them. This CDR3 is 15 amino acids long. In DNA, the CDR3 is TGTGCCAGCAGCGGATACGAGAGCTCCTACAATGAGCAGTTCTTC. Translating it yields CASSGYESSYNEQFF. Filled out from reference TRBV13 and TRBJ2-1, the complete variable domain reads AAGVIQSPRHLIKEKRETATLKCYPIPRHDTVYWYQQGPGQDPQFLISFYEKMQSDKGSIPDRFSAQQFSDYHSELNMSSLELGDSALYFCASSGYESSYNEQFFGPGTRLTVL.

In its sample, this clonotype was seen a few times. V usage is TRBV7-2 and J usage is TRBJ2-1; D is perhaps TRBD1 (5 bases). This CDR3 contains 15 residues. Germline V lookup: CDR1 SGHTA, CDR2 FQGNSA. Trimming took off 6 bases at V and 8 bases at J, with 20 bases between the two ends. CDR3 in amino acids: CASRLRWVGADEQFF. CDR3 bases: TGTGCCAGCAGGCTTAGATGGGTAGGGGCTGATGAGCAGTTCTTC.

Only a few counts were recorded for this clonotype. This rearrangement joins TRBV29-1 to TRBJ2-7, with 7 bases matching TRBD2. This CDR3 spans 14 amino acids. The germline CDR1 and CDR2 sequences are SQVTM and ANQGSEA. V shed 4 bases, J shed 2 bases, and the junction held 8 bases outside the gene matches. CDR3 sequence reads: CSVVWRENTYEQYF. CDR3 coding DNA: TGCAGCGTTGTCTGGCGGGAGAATACCTACGAGCAGTACTTC.

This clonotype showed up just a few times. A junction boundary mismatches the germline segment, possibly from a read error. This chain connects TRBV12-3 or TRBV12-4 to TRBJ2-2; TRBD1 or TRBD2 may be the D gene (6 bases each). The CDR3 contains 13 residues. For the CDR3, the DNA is TGTGCCAGCAGTGGCAGGGGCGGCGGGGAGCCGTTTTTT. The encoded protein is CASSGRGGGEPFF.

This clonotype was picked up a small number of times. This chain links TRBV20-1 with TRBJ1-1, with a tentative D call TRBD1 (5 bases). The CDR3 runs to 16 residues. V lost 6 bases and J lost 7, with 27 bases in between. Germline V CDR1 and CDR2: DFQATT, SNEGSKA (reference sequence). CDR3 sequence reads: CSAPGAISGANFEAFF. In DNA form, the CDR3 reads TGCAGTGCGCCGGGAGCCATCAGCGGGGCCAACTTTGAAGCTTTCTTT.